These 7 T cell receptor beta chains came from one sample sequenced in a study of CD8+ T cells in alopecia areata. Extraction of RNA preceded its reverse transcription into cDNA, which served as the sequencing template. Assay: immunoSEQ multiplex PCR; the TCRdb copy retains only in-frame clones and omits some. The sample lists 110,000 or so clones, around two fifths occurring once. Sequencing was done on a sample of CD4+ T cells sorted from blood. The receptors come from a human donor with alopecia areata.

This clone was recorded at least ten times. The gene calls are TRBV4-3 and TRBJ1-3; TRBD1 agrees at 7 bases. The CDR3 runs 16 residues. V shed 0 bases, J shed 0 bases, and the junction held 2 bases outside the gene matches. The germline V gene encodes CDR1 LGHNA and CDR2 YSLEER. The CDR3 coding sequence is TGCGCCAGCAGCCAAGATGGGGACAGCTCTGGAAACACCATATATTTT. Residues: CASSQDGDSSGNTIYF.

The chain carries TRBV23-1 and TRBJ2-1; D unclear. TRBV23-1 is classed as an ORF, of uncertain function. The CDR3 runs to 14 residues. V was cut by 7 bases and J by 9 bases, with 19 bases left in between. The CDR3 sequence: CASIPRATASEQFF. The CDR3 DNA is TGCGCCAGCATTCCAAGGGCCACGGCCAGTGAGCAGTTCTTC.

This clone has only a few counts. The gene calls are TRBV18 and TRBJ1-1, with D unresolved. V was cut by 2 bases and J by 3 bases, with 10 bases left in between. CDR1 and CDR2 from the germline V gene are KGHSH and LQKENI. This CDR3 has 14 residues. The CDR3 spells CASSPDMADTEAFF. The DNA for the CDR3 is TGTGCCAGCTCACCAGACATGGCGGACACTGAAGCTTTCTTT.

V is TRBV5-6 and J is TRBJ2-5; 10 bases are shared with TRBD1. Losses at the gene ends were 2 bases for V and 7 bases for J; bases not matched to a gene: 5. CDR1 is SGHDT and CDR2 is YYEEEE in the germline V gene. There are 14 residues in the CDR3. CDR3 nucleotides: TGTGCCAGCAGCTTCGACAGGGGGCTTGGGACCCAGTACTTC. This encodes CASSFDRGLGTQYF.

This sequence joins TRBV28 and TRBJ1-2, with no clear D. The V gene's germline CDR1 is MDHEN and CDR2 SYDVKM. V was cut by 5 bases and J by 4 bases, with 17 bases left in between. There are 15 residues in the CDR3. As DNA, the CDR3 is TGTGCCAGCAGTCCCTACGGAACGGGAGTCTATGGCTACACCTTC. Translation: CASSPYGTGVYGYTF.

The chain uses TRBV7-8 and TRBJ2-7; D tentatively reads TRBD1 or TRBD2 (5 bases each). Germline CDR1 is SGHVS and CDR2 is FQNEAQ. The CDR3 length is 12 residues. Trimming took off 1 base at V and 5 bases at J, with 6 bases between the two ends. CDR3: CASSLGGDEQYF. In DNA form, the CDR3 reads TGTGCCAGCAGCTTAGGAGGGGACGAGCAGTACTTC. The whole variable domain, remainder taken from reference TRBV7-8 and TRBJ2-7, is GAGVSQSPRYKVAKRGQDVALRCDPISGHVSLFWYQQALGQGPEFLTYFQNEAQLDKSGLPSDRFFAERPEGSVSTLKIQRTQQEDSAVYLCASSLGGDEQYFGPGTRLTVT.

The gene calls are TRBV5-1 and TRBJ2-3; D gene uncertain. The CDR3 extends over 14 amino acids. The V and J ends lost 0 bases and 1 base respectively, with 6 bases between them. Germline CDR1 SGHRS, CDR2 YFSETQ. CDR3 region: CASSLAGRTDTQYF. The CDR3 coding sequence is TGCGCCAGCAGCTTGGCCGGCCGCACAGATACGCAGTATTTT.